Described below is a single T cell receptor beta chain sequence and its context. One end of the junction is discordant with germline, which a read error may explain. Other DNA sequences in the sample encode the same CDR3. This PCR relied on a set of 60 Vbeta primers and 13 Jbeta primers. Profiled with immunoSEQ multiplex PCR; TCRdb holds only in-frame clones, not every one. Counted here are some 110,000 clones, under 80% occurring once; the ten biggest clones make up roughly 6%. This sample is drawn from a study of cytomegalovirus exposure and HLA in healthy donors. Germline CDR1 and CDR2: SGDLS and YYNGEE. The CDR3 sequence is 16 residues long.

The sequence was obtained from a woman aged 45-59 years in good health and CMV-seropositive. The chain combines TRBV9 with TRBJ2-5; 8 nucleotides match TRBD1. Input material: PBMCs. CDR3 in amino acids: CASSVGARGRQETQYF. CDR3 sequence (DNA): TGTGCCAGCAGCGTAGGGGCCAGGGGGCGGCAAGAGACTCAGTACTTC.